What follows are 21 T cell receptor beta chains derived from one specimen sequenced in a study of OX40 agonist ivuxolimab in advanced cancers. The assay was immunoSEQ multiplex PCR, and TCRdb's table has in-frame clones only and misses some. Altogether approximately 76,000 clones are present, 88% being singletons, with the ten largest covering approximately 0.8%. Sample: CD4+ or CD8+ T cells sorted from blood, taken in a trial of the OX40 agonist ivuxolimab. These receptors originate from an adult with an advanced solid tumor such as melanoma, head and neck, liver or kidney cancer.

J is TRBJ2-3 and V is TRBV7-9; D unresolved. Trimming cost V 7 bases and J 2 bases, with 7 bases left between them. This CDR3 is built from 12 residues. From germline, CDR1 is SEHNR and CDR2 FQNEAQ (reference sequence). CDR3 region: CASKLDTDTQYF. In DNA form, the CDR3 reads TGTGCCAGCAAATTGGACACAGATACGCAGTATTTT.

The CDR3 protein is CASSSGQGWYGYTF. The CDR3 DNA is TGTGCCAGCAGCTCTGGACAGGGTTGGTATGGCTACACCTTC. The chain couples TRBV7-9 to TRBJ1-2, with 8 positions matching TRBD1. The CDR3 runs to 14 residues. The V segment lost 4 bases and the J segment 5 bases; nucleotides outside the gene matches: 6. Germline values: CDR1 SEHNR, CDR2 FQNEAQ (reference sequence).

The CDR3 DNA reads TGCGCCAGCAGCCTGGGACAGGGTAGCGATGAGCAGTTCTTC. Amino acid sequence: CASSLGQGSDEQFF. This sequence joins TRBV5-1 and TRBJ2-1; TRBD1 matches at 9 bases. Trimming took 4 bases from V and 8 from J; bases not matched to a gene: 7. Germline CDR1 reads SGHRS; CDR2 reads YFSETQ. This CDR3 region has 14 residues.

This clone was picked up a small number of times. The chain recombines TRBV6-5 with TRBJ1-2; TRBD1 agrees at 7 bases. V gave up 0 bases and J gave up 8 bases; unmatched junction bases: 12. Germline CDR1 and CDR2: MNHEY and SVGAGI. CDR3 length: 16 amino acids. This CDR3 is CASSYSTLGQGGGYTF. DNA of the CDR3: TGTGCCAGCAGTTACTCCACACTAGGGCAGGGGGGCGGCTACACCTTC.

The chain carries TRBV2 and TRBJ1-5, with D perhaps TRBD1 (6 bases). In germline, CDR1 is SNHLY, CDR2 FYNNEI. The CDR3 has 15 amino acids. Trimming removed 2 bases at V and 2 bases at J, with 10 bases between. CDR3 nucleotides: TGTGCCAGCAGTGAAACCAGGGGTCGCAATCAGCCCCAGCATTTT. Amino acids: CASSETRGRNQPQHF.

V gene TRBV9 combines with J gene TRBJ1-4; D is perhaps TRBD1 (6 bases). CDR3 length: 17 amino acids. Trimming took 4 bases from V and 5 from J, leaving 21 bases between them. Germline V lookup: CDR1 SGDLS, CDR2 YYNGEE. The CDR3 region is CASSPGLRQGTNEKLFF. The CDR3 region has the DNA TGTGCCAGCAGCCCGGGACTGCGGCAGGGGACCAATGAAAAACTGTTTTTT.

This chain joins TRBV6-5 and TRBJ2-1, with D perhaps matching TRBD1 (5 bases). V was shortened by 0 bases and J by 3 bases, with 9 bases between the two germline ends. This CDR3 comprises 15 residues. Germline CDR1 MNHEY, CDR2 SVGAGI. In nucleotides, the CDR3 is TGTGCCAGCAGTTACTCTATAGGGGTCTACAATGAGCAGTTCTTC. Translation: CASSYSIGVYNEQFF.

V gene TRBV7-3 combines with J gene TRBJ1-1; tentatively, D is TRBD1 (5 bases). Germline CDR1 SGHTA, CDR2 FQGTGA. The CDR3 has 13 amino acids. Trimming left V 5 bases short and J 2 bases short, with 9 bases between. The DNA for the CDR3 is TGTGCCAGCAGCCAGACAGTCAACACTGAAGCTTTCTTT. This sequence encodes CASSQTVNTEAFF.

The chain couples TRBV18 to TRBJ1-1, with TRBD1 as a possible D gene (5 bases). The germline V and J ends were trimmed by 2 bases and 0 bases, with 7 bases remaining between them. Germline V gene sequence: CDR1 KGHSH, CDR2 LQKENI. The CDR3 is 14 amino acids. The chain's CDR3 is CASSPDRMNTEAFF. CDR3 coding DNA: TGTGCCAGCTCACCAGACAGAATGAACACTGAAGCTTTCTTT.

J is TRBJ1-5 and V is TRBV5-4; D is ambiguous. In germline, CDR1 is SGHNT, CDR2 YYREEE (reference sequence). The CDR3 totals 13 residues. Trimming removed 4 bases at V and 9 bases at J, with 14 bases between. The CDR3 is CASSRGEVGPQHF. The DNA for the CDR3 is TGTGCCAGCAGCCGGGGAGAAGTAGGGCCCCAGCATTTT.

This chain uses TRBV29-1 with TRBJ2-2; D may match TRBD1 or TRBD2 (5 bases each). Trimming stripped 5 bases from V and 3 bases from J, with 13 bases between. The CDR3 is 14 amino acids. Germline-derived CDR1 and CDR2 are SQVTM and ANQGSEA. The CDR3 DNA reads TGCAGCGTTCGGTGGGGGAGAGACACCGGGGAGCTGTTTTTT. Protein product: CSVRWGRDTGELFF.

The CDR3 sequence: CASSPRRLAGRYTQYF. In DNA, the CDR3 is TGCGCCAGCAGCCCAAGACGACTAGCGGGGCGGTATACGCAGTATTTT. V and J are TRBV4-1 and TRBJ2-3; TRBD2 matches at 11 bases. The length of the CDR3 is 16 residues. V shed 4 bases, J shed 7 bases, and the junction held 10 bases outside the gene matches. CDR1 and CDR2 (germline): MGHRA, YSYEKL.

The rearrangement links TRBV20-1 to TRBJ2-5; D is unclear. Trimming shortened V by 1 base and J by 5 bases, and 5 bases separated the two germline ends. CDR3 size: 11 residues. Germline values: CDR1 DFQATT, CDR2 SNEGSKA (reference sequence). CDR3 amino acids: CSARVGETQYF. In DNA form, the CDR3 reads TGCAGTGCTAGAGTCGGCGAGACCCAGTACTTC.

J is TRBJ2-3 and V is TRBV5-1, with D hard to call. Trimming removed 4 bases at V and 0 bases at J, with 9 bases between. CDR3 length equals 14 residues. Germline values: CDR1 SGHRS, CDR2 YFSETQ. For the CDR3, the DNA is TGCGCCAGCAGCCCCTTTCCTAGCACAGATACGCAGTATTTT. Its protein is CASSPFPSTDTQYF.

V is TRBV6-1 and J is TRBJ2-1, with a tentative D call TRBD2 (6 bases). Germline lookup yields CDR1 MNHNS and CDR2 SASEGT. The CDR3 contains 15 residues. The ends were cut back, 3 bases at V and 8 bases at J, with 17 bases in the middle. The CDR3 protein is CASSDSSASRHEQFF. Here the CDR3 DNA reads TGTGCCAGCAGTGATTCTAGCGCGAGTAGGCATGAGCAGTTCTTC.

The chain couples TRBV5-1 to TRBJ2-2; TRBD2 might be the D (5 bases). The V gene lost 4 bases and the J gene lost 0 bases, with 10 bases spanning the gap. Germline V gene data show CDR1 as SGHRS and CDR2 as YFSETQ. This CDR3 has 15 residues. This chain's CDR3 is CASSVAMSNTGELFF. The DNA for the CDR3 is TGCGCCAGCAGCGTAGCGATGTCGAACACCGGGGAGCTGTTTTTT.

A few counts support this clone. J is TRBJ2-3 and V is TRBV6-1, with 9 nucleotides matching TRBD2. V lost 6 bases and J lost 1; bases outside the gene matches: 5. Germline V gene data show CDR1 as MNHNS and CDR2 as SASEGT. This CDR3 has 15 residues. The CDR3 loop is CASSLWTSGTDTQYF. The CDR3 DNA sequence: TGTGCCAGCAGCCTCTGGACTAGCGGCACAGATACGCAGTATTTT.

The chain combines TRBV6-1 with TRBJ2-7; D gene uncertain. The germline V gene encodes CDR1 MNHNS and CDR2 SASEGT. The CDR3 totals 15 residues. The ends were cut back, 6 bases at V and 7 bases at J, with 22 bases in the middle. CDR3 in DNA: TGTGCCAGCAGGACGATTTCGGCGAGCCAGTGGGAGCAGTACTTC. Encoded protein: CASRTISASQWEQYF.

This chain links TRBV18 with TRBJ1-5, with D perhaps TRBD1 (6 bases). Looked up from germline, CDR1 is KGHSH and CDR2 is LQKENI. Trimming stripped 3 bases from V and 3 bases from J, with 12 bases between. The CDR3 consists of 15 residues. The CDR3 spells CASSPPDRYNQPQHF. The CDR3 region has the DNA TGTGCCAGCTCACCGCCAGACAGGTACAATCAGCCCCAGCATTTT.

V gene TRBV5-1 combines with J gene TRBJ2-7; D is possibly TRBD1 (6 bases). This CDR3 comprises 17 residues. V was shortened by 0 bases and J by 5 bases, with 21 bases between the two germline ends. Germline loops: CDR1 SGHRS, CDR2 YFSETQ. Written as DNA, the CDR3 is TGCGCCAGCAGCTTGGCCTCGCCGACAGGCGTTATCCACGAGCAGTACTTC. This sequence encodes CASSLASPTGVIHEQYF.

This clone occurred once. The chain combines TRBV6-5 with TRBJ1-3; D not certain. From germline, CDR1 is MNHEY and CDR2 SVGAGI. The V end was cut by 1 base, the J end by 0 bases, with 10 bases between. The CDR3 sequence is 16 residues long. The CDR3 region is CASSYFPRGSGNTIYF. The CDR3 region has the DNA TGTGCCAGCAGTTACTTTCCCCGGGGCTCTGGAAACACCATATATTTT.